This T cell receptor (beta chain) is drawn from a study of response to subunit inactivated influenza vaccine. Study-level results: The authors proposed limited new T cell recruitment per seasonal influenza vaccination.

This clonotype came up a few times. Its matching antigen is unknown. The CDR3 is 12 amino acids. The germline CDR1 and CDR2 sequences are SGHNT and YENEEA. Trimming removed 2 bases at V and 10 bases at J, with 9 bases between. TCRdb redid the calling of the RT-PCR reads with MiXCR, one entry per CDR3 protein. The sample has over 450,000 distinct CDR3 sequences, about an eighth seen once. The receptor was isolated from a man aged 50 or older who received an inactivated influenza vaccine. Material: PBMCs from blood, obtained 45 days after vaccination. The chain is built from TRBV11-3 and TRBJ2-1, with D perhaps being TRBD1 or TRBD2 (6 bases each). The CDR3 spells CASSLNGGEQFF. In nucleotides, the CDR3 is TGTGCCAGCAGCTTAAACGGGGGCGAGCAGTTCTTC.